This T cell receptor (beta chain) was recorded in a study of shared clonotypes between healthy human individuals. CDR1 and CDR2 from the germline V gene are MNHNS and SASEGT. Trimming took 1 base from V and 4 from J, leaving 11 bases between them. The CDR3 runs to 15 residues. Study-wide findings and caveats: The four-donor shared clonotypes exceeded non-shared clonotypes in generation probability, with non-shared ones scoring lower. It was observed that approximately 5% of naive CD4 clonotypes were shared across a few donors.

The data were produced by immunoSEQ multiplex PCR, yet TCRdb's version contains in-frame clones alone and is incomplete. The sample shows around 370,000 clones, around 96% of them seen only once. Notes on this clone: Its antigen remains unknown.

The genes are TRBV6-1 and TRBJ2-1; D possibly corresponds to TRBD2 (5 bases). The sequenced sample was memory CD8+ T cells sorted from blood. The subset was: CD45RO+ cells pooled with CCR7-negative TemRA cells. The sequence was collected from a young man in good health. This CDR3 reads CASSEGGSIYNEQFF. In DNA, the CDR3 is TGTGCCAGCAGTGAAGGCGGGTCTATATACAATGAGCAGTTCTTC.